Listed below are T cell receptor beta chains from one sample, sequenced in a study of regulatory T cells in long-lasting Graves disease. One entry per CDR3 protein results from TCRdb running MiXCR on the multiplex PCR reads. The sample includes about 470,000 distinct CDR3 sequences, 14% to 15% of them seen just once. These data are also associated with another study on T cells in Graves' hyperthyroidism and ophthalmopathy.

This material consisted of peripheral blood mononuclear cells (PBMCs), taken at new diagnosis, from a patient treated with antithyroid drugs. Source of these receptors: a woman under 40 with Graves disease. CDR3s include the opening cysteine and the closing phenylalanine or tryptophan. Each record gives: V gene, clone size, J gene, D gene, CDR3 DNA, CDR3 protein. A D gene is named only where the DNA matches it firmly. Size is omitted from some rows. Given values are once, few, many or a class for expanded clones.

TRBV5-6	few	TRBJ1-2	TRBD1	TGTGCCAGCAGCTCCACCGGGACAGGGGACTATGGCTACACCTTC	CASSSTGTGDYGYTF
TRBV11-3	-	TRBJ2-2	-	TGTGCCAGCAGCAGAGCGGGCCGGGAGCTGTTTTTT	CASSRAGRELFF
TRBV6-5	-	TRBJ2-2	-	TGTGCCAGCAGTTACTCCTGGGAAGGGGGGGAGCTGTTTTTT	CASSYSWEGGELFF
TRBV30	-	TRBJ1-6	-	TGTGCCTGGAGTACGGCAGGGGATACACCCCTCCACTTT	CAWSTAGDTPLHF
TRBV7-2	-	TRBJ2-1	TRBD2	TGTGCCAGCAGCTTAGCGGTACTAGCGGGAGGCTACAATGAGCAGTTCTTC	CASSLAVLAGGYNEQFF
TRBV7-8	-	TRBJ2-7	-	TGTGCCAGCCGGGCGCAGGACAGTGGATCCTACGAGCAGTACTTC	CASRAQDSGSYEQYF
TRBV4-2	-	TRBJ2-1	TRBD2	TGTGCCAGCAGCTCTCGACGACCGGGACTAGCGGGCCCGAACTCCTACAATGAGCAGTTCTTC	CASSSRRPGLAGPNSYNEQFF
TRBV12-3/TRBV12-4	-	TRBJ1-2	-	TGTGCCAGCAGTTTTGGTGGTGGCTACACCTTC	CASSFGGGYTF
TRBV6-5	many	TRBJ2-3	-	TGTGCCAGCAGTTACGGGACAAGGCCAAGTACGCAGTATTTT	CASSYGTRPSTQYF
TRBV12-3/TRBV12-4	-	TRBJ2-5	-	TGTGCCAGCAGTTCCCCACCCGGATTAGAGACCCAGTACTTC	CASSSPPGLETQYF